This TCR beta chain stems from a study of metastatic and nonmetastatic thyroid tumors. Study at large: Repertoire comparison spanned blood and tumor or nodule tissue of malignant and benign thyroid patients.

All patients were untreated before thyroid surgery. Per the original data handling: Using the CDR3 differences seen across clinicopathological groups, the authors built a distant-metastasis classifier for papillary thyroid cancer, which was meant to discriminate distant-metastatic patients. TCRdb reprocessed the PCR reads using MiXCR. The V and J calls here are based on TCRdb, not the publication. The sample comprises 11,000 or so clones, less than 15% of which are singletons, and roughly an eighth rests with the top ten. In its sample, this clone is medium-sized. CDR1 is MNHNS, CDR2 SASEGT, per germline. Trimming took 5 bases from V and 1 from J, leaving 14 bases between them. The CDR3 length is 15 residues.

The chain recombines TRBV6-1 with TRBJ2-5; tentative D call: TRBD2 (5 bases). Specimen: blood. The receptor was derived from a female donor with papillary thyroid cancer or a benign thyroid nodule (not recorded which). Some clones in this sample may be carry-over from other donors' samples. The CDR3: CASSSLTGIQETQYF. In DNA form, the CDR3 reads TGTGCCAGCAGTTCCTTGACGGGGATCCAAGAGACCCAGTACTTC.